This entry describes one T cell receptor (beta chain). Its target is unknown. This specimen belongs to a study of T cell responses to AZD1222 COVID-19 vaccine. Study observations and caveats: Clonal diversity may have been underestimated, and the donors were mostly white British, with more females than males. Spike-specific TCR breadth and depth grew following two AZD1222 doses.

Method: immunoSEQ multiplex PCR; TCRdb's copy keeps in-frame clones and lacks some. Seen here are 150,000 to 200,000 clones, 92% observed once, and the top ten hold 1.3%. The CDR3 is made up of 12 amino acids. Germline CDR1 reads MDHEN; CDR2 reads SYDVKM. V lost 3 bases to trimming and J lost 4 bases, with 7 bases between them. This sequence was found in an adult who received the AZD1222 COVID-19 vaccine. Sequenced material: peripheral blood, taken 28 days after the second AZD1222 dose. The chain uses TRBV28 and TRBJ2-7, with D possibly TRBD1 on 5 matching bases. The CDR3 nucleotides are TGTGCCAGCAGTTTTCAGGGTTACGAGCAGTACTTC. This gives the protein CASSFQGYEQYF.